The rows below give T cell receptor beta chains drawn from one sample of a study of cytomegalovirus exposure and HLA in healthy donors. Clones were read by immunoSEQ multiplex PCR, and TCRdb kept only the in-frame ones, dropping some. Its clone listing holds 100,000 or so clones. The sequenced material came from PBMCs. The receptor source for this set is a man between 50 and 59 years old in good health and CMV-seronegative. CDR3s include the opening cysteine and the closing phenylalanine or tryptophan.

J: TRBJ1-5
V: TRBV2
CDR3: CASSGQGGNQPQHF

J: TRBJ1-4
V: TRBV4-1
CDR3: CASSLGPNLAEKLFF

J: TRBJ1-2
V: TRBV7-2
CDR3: CASSLAGGAGYTF

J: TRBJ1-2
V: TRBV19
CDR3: CASSGARQNRVGSYGYTF

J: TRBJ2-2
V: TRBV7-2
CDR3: CASSQGQGSWELFF

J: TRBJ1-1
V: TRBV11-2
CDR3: CASSPDRVGTEAFF

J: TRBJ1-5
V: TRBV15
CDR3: CATSKNRGPRHF

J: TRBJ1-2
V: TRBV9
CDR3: CASSVTGQGAWYGYTF

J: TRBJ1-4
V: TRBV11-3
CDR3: CASSLGGVGEKLFF

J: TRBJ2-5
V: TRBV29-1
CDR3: CSASDRAVETQYF

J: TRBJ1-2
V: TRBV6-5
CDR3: CASSYRPRDYGYTF

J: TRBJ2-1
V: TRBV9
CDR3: CASSLSGGSYNEQFF

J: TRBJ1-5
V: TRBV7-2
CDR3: CASSVNNGIDQPQHF

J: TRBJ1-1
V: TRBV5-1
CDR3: CASSYTGVETEAFF

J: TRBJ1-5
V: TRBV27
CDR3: CASSLPPGYNQPQHF

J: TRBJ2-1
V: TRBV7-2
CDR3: CASSLGLAGGGEQFF

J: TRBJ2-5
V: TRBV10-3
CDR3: CAITPGTGEETQYF

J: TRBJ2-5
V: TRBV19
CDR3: CASSTPEPGGTQYF

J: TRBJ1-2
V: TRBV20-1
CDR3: CSASSDYGYTF

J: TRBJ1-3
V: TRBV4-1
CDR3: CASSQERARIVTVSGNTIYF

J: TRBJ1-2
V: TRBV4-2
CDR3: CASSHLTNDRGGGYTF

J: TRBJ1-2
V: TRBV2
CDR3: CASSSSAYYGYTF

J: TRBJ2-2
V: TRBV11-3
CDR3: CASSFEPAGLAGAPGELFF

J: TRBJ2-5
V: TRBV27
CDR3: CASSPRGLRETQYF

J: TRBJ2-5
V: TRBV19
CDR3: CASSPWTGGETQYF

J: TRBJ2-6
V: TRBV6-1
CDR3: CASSPTGSGANVLTF

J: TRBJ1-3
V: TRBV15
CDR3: CATSRDRQGYNTIYF

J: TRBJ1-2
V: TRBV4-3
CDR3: CASSPLGQGRLSGYTF